This T cell receptor beta chain was profiled in a study of cytotoxic CD8 clonotypes in ibrutinib-treated CLL. Study observations and caveats: Sustained-remission patients were sampled at different times than progressing patients were. Public clonotypes were seen rarely and were contracted or stable on treatment.

The table came from immunoSEQ multiplex PCR; TCRdb's copy has only in-frame clones and leaves some out. The sample gives under 150,000 clones, 65% to 85% of which show up once; approximately 7.6% is in the top ten. The ends were cut back, 2 bases at V and 8 bases at J, with 15 bases in the middle. The CDR3 contains 15 residues. Germline V lookup: CDR1 SEHNR, CDR2 FQNEAQ (reference sequence). Points on this clone: What it binds is not known.

The sample in question was PBMCs, obtained after 36 months of ibrutinib treatment. This chain joins TRBV7-9 and TRBJ1-4, with D possibly TRBD1 on 5 matching bases. The TCR sequence derives from a human donor with chronic lymphocytic leukemia. CDR3 bases: TGTGCCAGCAGCTTAAACCGGGACGTCGGGGAAAAACTGTTTTTT. Translation: CASSLNRDVGEKLFF. The variable domain in full, completed from reference TRBV7-9 and TRBJ1-4, reads DTGVSQNPRHKITKRGQNVTFRCDPISEHNRLYWYRQTLGQGPEFLTYFQNEAQLEKSRLLSDRFSAERPKGSFSTLEIQRTEQGDSAMYLCASSLNRDVGEKLFFGSGTQLSVL.